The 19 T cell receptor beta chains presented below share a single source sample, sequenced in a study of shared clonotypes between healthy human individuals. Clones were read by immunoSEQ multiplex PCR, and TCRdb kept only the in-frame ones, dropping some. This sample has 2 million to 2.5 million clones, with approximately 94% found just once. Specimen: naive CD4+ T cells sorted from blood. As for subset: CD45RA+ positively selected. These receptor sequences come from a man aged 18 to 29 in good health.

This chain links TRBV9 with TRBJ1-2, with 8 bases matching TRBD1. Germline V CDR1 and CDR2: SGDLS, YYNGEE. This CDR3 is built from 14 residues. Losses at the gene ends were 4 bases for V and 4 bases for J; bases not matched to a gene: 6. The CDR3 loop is CASSPQTGAYGYTF. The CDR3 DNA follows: TGTGCCAGCAGCCCCCAGACAGGGGCCTATGGCTACACCTTC.

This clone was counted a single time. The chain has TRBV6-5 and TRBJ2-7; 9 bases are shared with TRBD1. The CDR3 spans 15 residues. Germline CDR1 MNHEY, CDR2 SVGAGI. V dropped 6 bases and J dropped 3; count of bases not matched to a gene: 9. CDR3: CASSSAGTGYYEQYF. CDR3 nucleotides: TGTGCCAGCAGCTCCGCCGGGACAGGGTACTACGAGCAGTACTTC.

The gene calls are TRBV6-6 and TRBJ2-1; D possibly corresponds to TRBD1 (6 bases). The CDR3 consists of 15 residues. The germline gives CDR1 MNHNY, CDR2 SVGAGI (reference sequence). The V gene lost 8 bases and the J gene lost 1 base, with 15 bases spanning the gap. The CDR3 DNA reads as TGTGCCAGCTGTCGGACAGCCCCATCCTACAATGAGCAGTTCTTC. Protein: CASCRTAPSYNEQFF.

The CDR3 DNA sequence: TGCGCCAGCAGCTTGGGCCGACAGACTGGAAACACCATATATTTT. This sequence encodes CASSLGRQTGNTIYF. The chain uses TRBV5-1 and TRBJ1-3; TRBD1 might be the D (5 bases). This CDR3 is built from 15 residues. Germline CDR1 SGHRS, CDR2 YFSETQ. Trimming removed 0 bases at V and 2 bases at J, with 9 bases between.

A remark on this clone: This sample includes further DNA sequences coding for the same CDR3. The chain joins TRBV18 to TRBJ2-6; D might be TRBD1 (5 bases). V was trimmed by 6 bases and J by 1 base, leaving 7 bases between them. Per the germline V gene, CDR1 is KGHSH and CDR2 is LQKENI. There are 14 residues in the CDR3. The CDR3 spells CASSPGSGANVLTF. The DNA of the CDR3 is TGTGCCAGCTCGCCAGGGTCTGGGGCCAACGTCCTGACTTTC.

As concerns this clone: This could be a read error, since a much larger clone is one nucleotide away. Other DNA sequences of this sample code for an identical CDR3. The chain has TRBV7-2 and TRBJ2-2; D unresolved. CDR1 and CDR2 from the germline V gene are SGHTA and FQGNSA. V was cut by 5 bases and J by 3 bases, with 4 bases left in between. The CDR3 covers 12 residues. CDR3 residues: CASSTYTGELFF. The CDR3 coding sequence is TGTGCCAGCAGCACCTACACCGGGGAGCTGTTTTTT.

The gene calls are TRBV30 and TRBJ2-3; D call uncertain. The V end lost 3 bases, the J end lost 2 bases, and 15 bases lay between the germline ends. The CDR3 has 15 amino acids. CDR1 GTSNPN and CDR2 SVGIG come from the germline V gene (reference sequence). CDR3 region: CAWREDFHDTDTQYF. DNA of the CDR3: TGTGCCTGGAGGGAAGACTTCCACGACACAGATACGCAGTATTTT.

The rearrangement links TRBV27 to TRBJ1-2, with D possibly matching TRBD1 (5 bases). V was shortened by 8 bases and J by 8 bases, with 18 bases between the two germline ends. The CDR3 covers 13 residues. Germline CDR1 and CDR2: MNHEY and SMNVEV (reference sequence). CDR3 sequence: CASRRGSEEGYTF. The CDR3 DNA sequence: TGTGCCAGCCGTAGGGGTTCGGAAGAGGGCTACACCTTC.

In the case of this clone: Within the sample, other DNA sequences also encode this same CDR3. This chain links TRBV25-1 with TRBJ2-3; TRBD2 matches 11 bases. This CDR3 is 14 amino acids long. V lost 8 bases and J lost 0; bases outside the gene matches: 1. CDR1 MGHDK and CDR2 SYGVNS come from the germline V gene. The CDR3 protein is CASRTSGSTDTQYF. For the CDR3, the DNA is TGTGCCAGCCGGACTAGCGGGAGCACAGATACGCAGTATTTT.

The CDR3 here is CSVLQGAGTEAFF. Here the CDR3 DNA reads TGCAGCGTTCTACAGGGGGCTGGCACTGAAGCTTTCTTT. This rearrangement joins TRBV29-1 to TRBJ1-1; 9 bases match TRBD1. Germline-derived CDR1 and CDR2 are SQVTM and ANQGSEA. CDR3 length: 13 residues. V lost 5 bases to trimming and J lost 4 bases; unmatched junction nucleotides: 5.

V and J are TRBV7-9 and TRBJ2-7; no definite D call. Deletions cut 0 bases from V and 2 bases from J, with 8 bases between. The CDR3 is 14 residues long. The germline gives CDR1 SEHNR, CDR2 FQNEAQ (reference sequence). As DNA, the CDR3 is TGTGCCAGCAGCTTAGCAGGGTACACCTACGAGCAGTACTTC. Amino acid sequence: CASSLAGYTYEQYF.

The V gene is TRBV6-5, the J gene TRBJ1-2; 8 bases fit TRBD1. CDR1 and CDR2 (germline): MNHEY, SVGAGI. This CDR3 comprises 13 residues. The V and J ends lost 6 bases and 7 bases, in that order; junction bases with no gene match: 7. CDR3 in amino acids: CASRYRGSAGYTF. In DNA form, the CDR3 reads TGTGCCAGCAGGTACAGGGGGTCGGCTGGCTACACCTTC.

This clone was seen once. CDR3 region: CASRTWGGTYEQYF. CDR3 coding DNA: TGTGCCAGCAGGACCTGGGGAGGCACCTACGAGCAGTACTTC. This chain uses TRBV6-5 with TRBJ2-7, with D possibly being TRBD2 (6 bases). Per the germline V gene, CDR1 is MNHEY and CDR2 is SVGAGI. V lost 6 bases, J lost 2 bases, and 14 bases lay in between. The CDR3 totals 14 residues.

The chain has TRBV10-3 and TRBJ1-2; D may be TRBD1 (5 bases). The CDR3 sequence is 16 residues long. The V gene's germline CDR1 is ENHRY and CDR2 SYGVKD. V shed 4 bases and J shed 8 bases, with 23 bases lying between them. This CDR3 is CAISGGVHQEVEGYTF. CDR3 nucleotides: TGTGCCATCAGTGGGGGGGTCCACCAAGAAGTAGAAGGCTACACCTTC.

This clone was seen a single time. The CDR3, as DNA: TGTGCCAGCAGTTCTAACAGTAATCAGCCCCAGCATTTT. It specifies CASSSNSNQPQHF. V gene TRBV28 combines with J gene TRBJ1-5; D gene unclear. There are 13 residues in the CDR3. V was cut by 4 bases and J by 4 bases, with 8 bases left in between. Germline V gene data show CDR1 as MDHEN and CDR2 as SYDVKM.

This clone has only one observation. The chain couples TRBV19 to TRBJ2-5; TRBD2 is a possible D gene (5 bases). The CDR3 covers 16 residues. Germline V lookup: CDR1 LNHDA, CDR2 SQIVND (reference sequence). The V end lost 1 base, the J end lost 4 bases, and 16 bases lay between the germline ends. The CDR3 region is CASSIVKGVKGETQYF. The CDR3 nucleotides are TGTGCCAGTAGTATAGTTAAGGGAGTAAAAGGAGAGACCCAGTACTTC.

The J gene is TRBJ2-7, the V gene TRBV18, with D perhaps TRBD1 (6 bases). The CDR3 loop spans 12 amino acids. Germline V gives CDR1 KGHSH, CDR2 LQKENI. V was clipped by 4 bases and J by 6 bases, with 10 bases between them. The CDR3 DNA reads TGTGCCAGCTCACGTGGACAGCGCGAGCAGTACTTC. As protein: CASSRGQREQYF.

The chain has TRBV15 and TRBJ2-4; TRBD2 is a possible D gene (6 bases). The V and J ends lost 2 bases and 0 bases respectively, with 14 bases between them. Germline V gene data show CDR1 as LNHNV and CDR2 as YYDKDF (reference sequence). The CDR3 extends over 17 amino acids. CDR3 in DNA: TGTGCCACCAGCAGATCAGGACTACAATTAGCCAAAAACATTCAGTACTTC. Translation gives CATSRSGLQLAKNIQYF. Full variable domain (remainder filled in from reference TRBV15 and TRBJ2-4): DAMVIQNPRYQVTQFGKPVTLSCSQTLNHNVMYWYQQKSSQAPKLLFHYYDKDFNNEADTPDNFQSRRPNTSFCFLDIRSPGLGDTAMYLCATSRSGLQLAKNIQYFGAGTRLSVL.

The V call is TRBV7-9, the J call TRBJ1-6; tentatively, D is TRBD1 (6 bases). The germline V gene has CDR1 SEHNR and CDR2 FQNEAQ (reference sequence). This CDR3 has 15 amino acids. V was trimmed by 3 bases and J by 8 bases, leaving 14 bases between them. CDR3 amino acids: CASSFTGPGDSPLHF. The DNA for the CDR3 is TGTGCCAGCAGCTTTACAGGGCCGGGAGATTCACCCCTCCACTTT.